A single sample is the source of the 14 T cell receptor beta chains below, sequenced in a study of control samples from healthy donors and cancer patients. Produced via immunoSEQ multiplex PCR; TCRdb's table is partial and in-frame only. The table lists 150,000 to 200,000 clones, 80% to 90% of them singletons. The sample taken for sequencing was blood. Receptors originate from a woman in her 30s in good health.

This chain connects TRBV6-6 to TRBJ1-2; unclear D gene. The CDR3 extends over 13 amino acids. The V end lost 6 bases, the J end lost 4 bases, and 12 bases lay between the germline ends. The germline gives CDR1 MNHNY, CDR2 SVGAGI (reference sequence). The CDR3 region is CASRREALYGYTF. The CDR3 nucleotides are TGTGCCAGCAGAAGGGAGGCCCTCTATGGCTACACCTTC.

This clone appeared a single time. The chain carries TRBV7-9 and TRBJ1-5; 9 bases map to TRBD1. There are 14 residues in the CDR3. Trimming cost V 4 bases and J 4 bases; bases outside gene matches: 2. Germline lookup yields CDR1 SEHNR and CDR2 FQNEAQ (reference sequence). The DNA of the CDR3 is TGTGCCAGCAGCTGGGGGACAGGGAATCAGCCCCAGCATTTT. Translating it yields CASSWGTGNQPQHF. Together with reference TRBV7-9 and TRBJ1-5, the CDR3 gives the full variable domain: DTGVSQNPRHKITKRGQNVTFRCDPISEHNRLYWYRQTLGQGPEFLTYFQNEAQLEKSRLLSDRFSAERPKGSFSTLEIQRTEQGDSAMYLCASSWGTGNQPQHFGDGTRLSIL.

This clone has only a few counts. CDR3: CASSDQGSYGYTF. Here the CDR3 DNA reads TGTGCCAGCAGCGATCAGGGCTCCTATGGCTACACCTTC. The chain has TRBV7-9 and TRBJ1-2, with D perhaps TRBD1 (5 bases). The V gene lost 5 bases and the J gene lost 4 bases, with 11 bases spanning the gap. CDR1 SEHNR and CDR2 FQNEAQ come from the germline V gene (reference sequence). The CDR3 has 13 amino acids.

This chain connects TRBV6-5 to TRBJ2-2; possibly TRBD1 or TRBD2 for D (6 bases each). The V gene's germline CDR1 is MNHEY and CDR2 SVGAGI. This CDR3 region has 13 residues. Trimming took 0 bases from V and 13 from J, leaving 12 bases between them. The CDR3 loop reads CASSYSAGGGLFF. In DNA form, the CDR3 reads TGTGCCAGCAGTTACTCGGCCGGGGGCGGGCTGTTTTTT.

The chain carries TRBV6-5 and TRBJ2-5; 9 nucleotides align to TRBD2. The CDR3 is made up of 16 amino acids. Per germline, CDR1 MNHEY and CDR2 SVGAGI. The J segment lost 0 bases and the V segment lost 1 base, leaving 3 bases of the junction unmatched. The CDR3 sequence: CASSYLVAGDQETQYF. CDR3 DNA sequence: TGTGCCAGCAGTTACTTGGTAGCGGGGGACCAAGAGACCCAGTACTTC.

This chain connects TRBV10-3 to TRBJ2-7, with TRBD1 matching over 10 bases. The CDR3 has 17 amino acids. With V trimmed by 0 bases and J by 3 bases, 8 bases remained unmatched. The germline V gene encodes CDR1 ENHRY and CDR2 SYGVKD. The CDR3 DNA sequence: TGTGCCATCAGTGAGTCGACCCTCCGGGACAGGGGCTACGAGCAGTACTTC. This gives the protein CAISESTLRDRGYEQYF.

CDR3 nucleotide sequence: TGTGCCAGCAGCCAAGACTTCATTAGCGGGAGCGAGCAGTACTTC. Translation: CASSQDFISGSEQYF. The V gene is TRBV4-2, the J gene TRBJ2-7; the match to TRBD2 covers 9 bases. Germline V gene sequence: CDR1 LGHNA, CDR2 YNFKEQ. The J segment lost 6 bases and the V segment lost 0 bases, leaving 6 bases of the junction unmatched. This CDR3 is built from 15 residues.

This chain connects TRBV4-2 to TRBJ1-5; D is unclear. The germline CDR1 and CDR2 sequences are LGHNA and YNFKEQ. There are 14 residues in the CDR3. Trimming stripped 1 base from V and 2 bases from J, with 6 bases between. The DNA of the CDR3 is TGTGCCAGCAGCCAAGCGGGAGGCAATCAGCCCCAGCATTTT. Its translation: CASSQAGGNQPQHF.

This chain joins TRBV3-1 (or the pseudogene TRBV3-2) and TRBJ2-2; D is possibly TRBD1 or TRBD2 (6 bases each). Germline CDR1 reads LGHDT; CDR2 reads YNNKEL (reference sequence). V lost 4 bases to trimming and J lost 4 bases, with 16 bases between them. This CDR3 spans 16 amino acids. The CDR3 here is CASSLRGESSTGELFF. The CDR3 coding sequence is TGTGCCAGCAGCCTTAGGGGGGAATCGAGCACCGGGGAGCTGTTTTTT.

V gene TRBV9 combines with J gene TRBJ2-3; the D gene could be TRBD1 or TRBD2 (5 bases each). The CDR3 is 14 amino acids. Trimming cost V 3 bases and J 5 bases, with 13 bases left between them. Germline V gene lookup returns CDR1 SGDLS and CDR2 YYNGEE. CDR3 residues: CASSATRGLDTQYF. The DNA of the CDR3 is TGTGCCAGCAGCGCCACTAGGGGTTTAGATACGCAGTATTTT. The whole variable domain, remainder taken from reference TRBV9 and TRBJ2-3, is DSGVTQTPKHLITATGQRVTLRCSPRSGDLSVYWYQQSLDQGLQFLIQYYNGEERAKGNILERFSAQQFPDLHSELNLSSLELGDSALYFCASSATRGLDTQYFGPGTRLTVL.

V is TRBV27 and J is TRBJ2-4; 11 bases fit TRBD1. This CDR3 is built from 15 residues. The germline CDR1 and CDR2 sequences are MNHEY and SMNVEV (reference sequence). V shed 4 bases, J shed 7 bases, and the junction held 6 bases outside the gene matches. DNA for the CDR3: TGTGCCAGCAGTTCCCGGACAGGGGGCTTGAACATTCAGTACTTC. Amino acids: CASSSRTGGLNIQYF.

The CDR3 DNA follows: TGTGCCAGCAGCTTGTCCGACGGGGGGGAGATCGGAGCTTTCTTT. Residues: CASSLSDGGEIGAFF. The chain couples TRBV5-4 to TRBJ1-1; D might be TRBD1 (5 bases). Trimming shortened V by 1 base and J by 10 bases, and 20 bases separated the two germline ends. Germline loops: CDR1 SGHNT, CDR2 YYREEE (reference sequence). This CDR3 is built from 15 residues.

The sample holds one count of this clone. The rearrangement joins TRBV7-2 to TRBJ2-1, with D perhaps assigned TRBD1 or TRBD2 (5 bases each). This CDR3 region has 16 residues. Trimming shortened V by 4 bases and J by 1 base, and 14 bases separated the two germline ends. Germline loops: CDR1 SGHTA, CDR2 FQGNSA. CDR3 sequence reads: CASSSHRDPSYNEQFF. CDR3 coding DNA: TGTGCCAGCAGCTCCCACCGGGACCCGTCCTACAATGAGCAGTTCTTC.

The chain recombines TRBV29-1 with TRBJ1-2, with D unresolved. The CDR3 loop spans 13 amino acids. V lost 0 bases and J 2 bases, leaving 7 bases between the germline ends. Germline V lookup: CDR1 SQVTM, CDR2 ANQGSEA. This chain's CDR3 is CSVEDSRNYGYTF. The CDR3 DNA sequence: TGCAGCGTTGAAGATTCAAGGAACTATGGCTACACCTTC. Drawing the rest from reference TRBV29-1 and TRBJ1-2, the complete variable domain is SAVISQKPSRDICQRGTSLTIQCQVDSQVTMMFWYRQQPGQSLTLIATANQGSEATYESGFVIDKFPISRPNLTFSTLTVSNMSPEDSSIYLCSVEDSRNYGYTFGSGTRLTVV.